This T cell receptor (beta chain) was sequenced in a study of cytotoxic CD8 clonotypes in ibrutinib-treated CLL (dated by TCRdb to the early 2020s). For context, the study as a whole: In this cohort, some 16 patients were treatment-naive and roughly 10 were relapsed/refractory, while some 18 had unmutated IGHV. Longitudinal samples were obtainable from 26 of the 86 participants in the trial. Cryopreserved peripheral blood mononuclear cells were collected before treatment, at response, and at either disease progression or sustained remission. Samples averaged about 260,000 productive templates and roughly 86,000 productive rearrangements. Responses were partial in roughly 24 patients and complete in 2; after median approximately 5.5 years follow-up, roughly 15 stayed in remission and about twelve progressed. Response samples were obtained after a median of 12 months of treatment, with a range of about 6 to 36 months. Every remission and progressive disease sample was obtained while ibrutinib was still being received by the patients. Results the study describes overall, beyond this receptor: Clonality rose at ibrutinib response, remained stable during sustained remission, and dropped back toward baseline at progression. Public clonotypes were rare and either shrank or stayed stable during treatment, and the rise in clonality at ibrutinib response reflected expansion of private clonotypes. At baseline, clonality was higher than in age-matched healthy donors and showed a strong correlation with circulating CD8+ T-cell counts. Lymph node repertoires were not examined, and the timing of sampling was not matched between patients in sustained remission and those whose disease progressed.

For this clone: Its cognate antigen has yet to be identified. Per-base qualities were not stored, and no clone one base away is much larger.

Clipping removes 8 bases from V and 4 bases from J, with 3 as the unmatched junction base count. The CDR3 runs 12 amino acids, cysteine and phenylalanine included. The read is trimmed to its CDR3 DNA, 36 bases read in frame from base 1. The germline V gene yields SNHLY for CDR1 and FYNNEI for CDR2. Each clonotype received, on average, around 9.6x coverage in deep resolution sequencing performed on a MiSeq, where the target depth lay between 1 in 1 million and 1 in 200,000 T cells. TCR beta libraries were generated with the immunoSEQ hsTCRB Kit. As for the authors' bioinformatics: The data were analyzed with ImmunoSEQ Analyzer and ImmunoSEQ Data Assistant, and V, D and J gene assignments followed IMGT definitions. Clonality, which ranges from 0 to 1, was calculated as one minus the normalized Shannon entropy of productive rearrangement frequencies. Only overrepresented clonotypes making up at least 0.05% of the repertoire of each patient were included in the public clonotype analysis. About twelve repertoires from age-matched healthy donors, obtained from immuneACCESS, served as clonality controls. The table was pulled from immuneACCESS by TCRdb, which kept in-frame rearrangements only. Such tables lose some clones; where checked, under half of the loss comes from unresolved V genes, and the rest has no known cause. V and J calls and clone size are copied from that table; D and trimming were computed from the DNA. In this sample the table shows 330,000 or so clones, 67% of which occur a single time. The ten most abundant clones make up roughly 6% of the sample.

Approximately 2 micrograms of genomic DNA were extracted from cryopreserved PBMCs for TCR beta library preparation. High-throughput TCR beta sequencing was performed on longitudinal blood samples from CLL patients receiving ibrutinib monotherapy. The patients took part in an open-label, single-center phase 2 trial of ibrutinib monotherapy. This receptor chain uses TRBV2 and TRBJ2-7, with 9 bases matching TRBD2. The sample here was PBMCs, taken after 36 months of ibrutinib treatment. The TCR was taken from a human donor with chronic lymphocytic leukemia. The CDR3 here reads CASQREEYEQYF. The bases are TGTGCCAGCCAGCGGGAGGAATACGAGCAGTACTTC.